This record covers a single T cell receptor beta chain. Its antigen is as yet unknown. Relative to the germline gene, one junction end is altered; a read error may explain this. It was with 60 Vbeta and 13 Jbeta primers that the PCR ran. Method: immunoSEQ multiplex PCR; TCRdb's copy keeps in-frame clones and lacks some. Reported are tens of thousands of clones; the ten largest clones contain 9.5% to 12%. This CDR3 contains 13 residues. Germline CDR1 MDHEN, CDR2 SYDVKM. The record originates from a study of cytomegalovirus exposure and HLA in healthy donors. General study points: Reports indicated that the classifier achieved high specificity and sensitivity in diagnosing cytomegalovirus status. Roughly even sequencing depth across donors was the assumption behind the presence/absence analyses. Common viral pathogens seemed, in a later analysis, to connect with several of the most significant clusters. Researchers had no immune exposure information except CMV serostatus available.

The source is a woman in her fifties or sixties in good health and CMV-seropositive. The gene calls are TRBV28 and TRBJ1-5; D remains unclear. The sequencing sample was made of PBMCs. The CDR3 protein is CASSRRRNRPQHF. Written as DNA, the CDR3 is TGTGCCAGCAGCCGTCGGAGGAATCGGCCCCAGCATTTT.